Listed here are 16 T cell receptor beta chains from one sample, sequenced in a study of T cell responses to AZD1222 COVID-19 vaccine. TCRdb's table, derived via immunoSEQ multiplex PCR, lists solely in-frame clones and lacks some. Of around 140,000 clones listed, about 92% were seen once; the top ten hold 9% to 15%. The sample in question was peripheral blood, obtained after recovery from COVID-19. The source of these receptors is an adult who had recovered from COVID-19.

This clone was seen only a few times. The rearrangement joins TRBV3-1 (or the pseudogene TRBV3-2) to TRBJ2-7, with D uncertain. Per germline, CDR1 LGHDT and CDR2 YNNKEL (reference sequence). Trimming pared 5 bases from V and 2 bases from J, leaving 7 bases between. This CDR3 contains 12 residues. The CDR3 is CASSTLPYEQYF. CDR3 nucleotide sequence: TGTGCCAGCAGCACCCTACCCTACGAGCAGTACTTC.

The chain couples TRBV7-3 to TRBJ2-2, with D tentatively TRBD1 (5 bases). V lost 6 bases and J lost 3, with 11 bases in between. This CDR3 has 14 residues. The V gene's germline CDR1 is SGHTA and CDR2 FQGTGA. Here the CDR3 reads CASRVTGDTGELFF. CDR3 sequence (DNA): TGTGCCAGCAGGGTCACAGGAGACACCGGGGAGCTGTTTTTT.

The J gene is TRBJ1-4, the V gene TRBV2; TRBD1 matches at 9 bases. Germline V gives CDR1 SNHLY, CDR2 FYNNEI. The CDR3 length is 15 residues. The junction had 5 bases not matched to a gene; V was cut back by 6 bases and J by 3 bases. The CDR3 region is CASRKQGAANEKLFF. The CDR3 DNA sequence: TGTGCCAGCAGGAAACAGGGGGCAGCTAATGAAAAACTGTTTTTT.

The J gene is TRBJ2-7, the V gene TRBV6-1; possibly TRBD1 or TRBD2 for D (5 bases each). Trimming stripped 4 bases from V and 4 bases from J, with 23 bases between. The length of the CDR3 is 17 residues. CDR1 and CDR2 from the germline V gene are MNHNS and SASEGT. The CDR3 sequence: CASSGTPYAAGKYEQYF. As DNA, the CDR3 is TGTGCCAGCAGTGGGACTCCTTACGCGGCAGGGAAATACGAGCAGTACTTC.

This clone was seen only once. V gene TRBV5-1 combines with J gene TRBJ2-7; the match to TRBD1 covers 10 bases. The J segment lost 7 bases and the V segment lost 4 bases, leaving 11 bases of the junction unmatched. This CDR3 has 15 amino acids. Germline V lookup: CDR1 SGHRS, CDR2 YFSETQ. The CDR3 spells CASSLGTGAAGEQYF. The DNA for the CDR3 is TGCGCCAGCAGCCTAGGGACAGGGGCCGCGGGGGAGCAGTACTTC.

This chain links TRBV6-5 with TRBJ2-7; TRBD1 or TRBD2 may be the D gene (5 bases each). The CDR3 extends over 13 amino acids. V lost 2 bases to trimming and J lost 5 bases, with 10 bases between them. The germline V gene encodes CDR1 MNHEY and CDR2 SVGAGI. The CDR3 nucleotides read TGTGCCAGCAGTTACGAGGGGATTGACGAGCAGTACTTC. It translates to CASSYEGIDEQYF.

The rearrangement uses TRBV11-3 and TRBJ2-1; no reliable D call. CDR3 length equals 13 residues. In germline, CDR1 is SGHNT, CDR2 YENEEA. Deletions cut 5 bases from V and 5 bases from J, with 10 bases between. CDR3 sequence (DNA): TGTGCCAGCAGCCGTCGTCTTGACAATGAGCAGTTCTTC. Its translation: CASSRRLDNEQFF.

The chain combines TRBV7-3 with TRBJ2-5; 8 nucleotides align to TRBD2. V trimming: 0 bases; J trimming: 1 base; junction bases outside the gene matches: 4. This CDR3 is built from 16 residues. Germline lookup yields CDR1 SGHTA and CDR2 FQGTGA. The CDR3 region is CASSLTGTSGQETQYF. The CDR3 region has the DNA TGTGCCAGCAGCTTAACTGGGACTAGTGGCCAAGAGACCCAGTACTTC.

V and J are TRBV9 and TRBJ1-5; a weak D match, TRBD1 (5 bases). The germline V gene encodes CDR1 SGDLS and CDR2 YYNGEE. V dropped 0 bases and J dropped 5 bases, with 12 bases sitting between them. This CDR3 is built from 15 residues. CDR3 residues: CASSVAPTADQPQHF. The CDR3 region has the DNA TGTGCCAGCAGCGTAGCCCCGACAGCCGATCAGCCCCAGCATTTT.

The gene calls are TRBV7-3 and TRBJ2-1; the match to TRBD2 covers 10 bases. The CDR3 length is 15 residues. The V gene end was trimmed by 4 bases and the J gene end by 6 bases; junction bases not matched to a gene: 6. In germline, CDR1 is SGHTA, CDR2 FQGTGA. The CDR3 here is CASSSLAGAPNEQFF. CDR3 in DNA: TGTGCCAGCAGCTCCCTAGCGGGAGCACCCAATGAGCAGTTCTTC.

The chain joins TRBV7-2 to TRBJ1-6, with no clear D. This CDR3 comprises 14 residues. From germline, CDR1 is SGHTA and CDR2 FQGNSA. V lost 5 bases to trimming and J lost 7 bases, with 12 bases between them. Here the CDR3 DNA reads TGTGCCAGCAGCCCACGGGCAGACAATTCACCCCTCCACTTT. Its translation is CASSPRADNSPLHF.

This clone was seen once. The CDR3 loop is CASSLEGQGYEQYF. The DNA for the CDR3 is TGTGCCAGCAGTTTAGAAGGACAGGGCTACGAGCAGTACTTC. This chain connects TRBV28 to TRBJ2-7; 8 bases map to TRBD1. CDR3 length equals 14 residues. The germline V gene has CDR1 MDHEN and CDR2 SYDVKM. The V and J ends lost 2 bases and 3 bases, in that order; junction bases with no gene match: 3.

The chain joins TRBV28 to TRBJ2-7, with 10 bases identical to TRBD2. The CDR3 is made up of 14 amino acids. Germline loops: CDR1 MDHEN, CDR2 SYDVKM. The V and J ends lost 6 bases and 6 bases, in that order; junction bases with no gene match: 8. The CDR3 protein is CASRLAGDPTEQYF. CDR3 bases: TGTGCCAGCAGGCTAGCGGGGGACCCCACCGAGCAGTACTTC.

The chain combines TRBV5-1 with TRBJ2-7, with unresolved D. Trimming took 2 bases from V and 5 from J, leaving 5 bases between them. CDR1 is SGHRS and CDR2 is YFSETQ in the germline V gene. The CDR3 consists of 11 residues. In nucleotides, the CDR3 is TGCGCCAGCAGCTTCCTCCACGAGCAGTACTTC. Protein: CASSFLHEQYF. Full variable domain (outside the CDR3, taken from reference TRBV5-1 and TRBJ2-7): KAGVTQTPRYLIKTRGQQVTLSCSPISGHRSVSWYQQTPGQGLQFLFEYFSETQRNKGNFPGRFSGRQFSNSRSEMNVSTLELGDSALYLCASSFLHEQYFGPGTRLTVT.

This rearrangement joins TRBV6-1 to TRBJ1-6, with TRBD1 as a possible D gene (5 bases). The CDR3 is 15 residues long. The V end lost 1 base, the J end lost 7 bases, and 11 bases lay between the germline ends. Germline values: CDR1 MNHNS, CDR2 SASEGT. The CDR3 nucleotides read TGTGCCAGCAGTGAAGTTGGGGGTTCAAATTCACCCCTCCACTTT. Translating gives CASSEVGGSNSPLHF.

This chain uses TRBV5-4 with TRBJ2-7, with 7 positions matching TRBD1. Germline CDR1 and CDR2: SGHNT and YYREEE (reference sequence). The J segment lost 0 bases and the V segment lost 4 bases, leaving 7 bases of the junction unmatched. The CDR3 sequence is 15 residues long. The CDR3 spells CASSHQAGGSYEQYF. The CDR3 DNA is TGTGCCAGCAGCCACCAGGCAGGGGGCTCCTACGAGCAGTACTTC.